These 14 T cell receptor beta chains were sequenced from one sample in a study of shared clonotypes between healthy human individuals (TCRdb year 2020). Libraries were prepared through the immunoSEQ multiplex PCR assay. Held by TCRdb, this immuneACCESS table contains in-frame sequences only and omits some clones. Under half of the omission traces to an unresolved V gene where checked; the cause of the rest is unknown. Present in this sample are about 2 million clones, 85% to 95% of which were seen just once. The ten largest make up 0.13% of the sample. The sequenced sample consisted of naive CD4+ T cells sorted from blood. The sample's cell subset or site label, in plain terms: CD45RA+ positively selected. These receptors originate from a man in his late teens or twenties in good health.

The gene calls are TRBV6-1 and TRBJ1-5, with TRBD1 matching 8 bases. Trimming at V came to 5 bases and at J to 2 bases, leaving 5 bases not matched to a gene. This CDR3 has 15 amino acids. Germline V gives CDR1 MNHNS, CDR2 SASEGT. The CDR3, as DNA: TGTGCCAGCAGTAGACAGGGGTACGGCAATCAGCCCCAGCATTTT. The encoded protein is CASSRQGYGNQPQHF.

The J gene is TRBJ2-6, the V gene TRBV5-6, with TRBD1 as a possible D gene (6 bases). Deletions cut 4 bases from V and 1 base from J, with 18 bases between. In germline, CDR1 is SGHDT, CDR2 YYEEEE. This CDR3 contains 18 residues. The CDR3 sequence: CASSRFSSTGSGANVLTF. DNA for the CDR3: TGTGCCAGCAGCCGTTTCAGCTCTACAGGGTCTGGGGCCAACGTCCTGACTTTC. The whole variable domain, filled in from reference TRBV5-6 and TRBJ2-6, reads DAGVTQSPTHLIKTRGQQVTLRCSPKSGHDTVSWYQQALGQGPQFIFQYYEEEERQRGNFPDRFSGHQFPNYSSELNVNALLLGDSALYLCASSRFSSTGSGANVLTFGAGSRLTVL.

This clone was seen just once. The CDR3 bases are TGTGCCAGCAGCTGGACGAATGAAAAACTGTTTTTT. It specifies CASSWTNEKLFF. V and J are TRBV5-8 and TRBJ1-4; D unresolved. V gave up 3 bases and J gave up 5 bases, with 5 bases separating them. The CDR3 totals 12 residues. Germline values: CDR1 SGHTS, CDR2 YDEGEE.

The J gene is TRBJ2-1, the V gene TRBV30; D not resolved. CDR1 and CDR2 from the germline V gene are GTSNPN and SVGIG (reference sequence). V gave up 6 bases and J gave up 8 bases, with 14 bases separating them. The CDR3 totals 12 residues. The chain's CDR3 is CACRLSSHEQFF. The CDR3 DNA is TGTGCCTGCCGGTTAAGTTCCCATGAGCAGTTCTTC.

In this sample, this clone turned up once. This chain uses TRBV4-2 with TRBJ2-5, with D possibly being TRBD1 or TRBD2 (7 bases each). V was shortened by 3 bases and J by 5 bases, with 13 bases between the two germline ends. Germline V gene sequence: CDR1 LGHNA, CDR2 YNFKEQ. The CDR3 consists of 14 residues. CDR3 region: CASSQGGGAETQYF. Written as DNA, the CDR3 is TGTGCCAGCAGCCAGGGAGGGGGCGCGGAGACCCAGTACTTC.

This chain connects TRBV2 to TRBJ2-7; D may be TRBD1 (6 bases). Trimming left V 8 bases short and J 5 bases short, with 13 bases between. This CDR3 comprises 12 residues. Germline CDR1 SNHLY, CDR2 FYNNEI. CDR3: CASHRVSNEQYF. As DNA, the CDR3 is TGTGCCAGCCACAGGGTTTCCAACGAGCAGTACTTC.

V usage is TRBV30 and J usage is TRBJ1-3, with D perhaps TRBD1 (5 bases). The V end lost 0 bases, the J end lost 0 bases, and 21 bases lay between the germline ends. Germline-derived CDR1 and CDR2 are GTSNPN and SVGIG (reference sequence). CDR3 length: 19 amino acids. CDR3 sequence reads: CAWSVVGRAGFFSGNTIYF. CDR3 DNA: TGTGCCTGGAGTGTAGTAGGTCGGGCAGGGTTCTTCTCTGGAAACACCATATATTTT.

On this clone itself: The sample carries other DNA sequences with the same CDR3. The chain is built from TRBV5-1 and TRBJ2-7, with 7 bases identical to TRBD1. Germline V gives CDR1 SGHRS, CDR2 YFSETQ. The CDR3 sequence is 14 residues long. V lost 0 bases, J lost 3 bases, and 3 bases stayed unmatched. CDR3 in amino acids: CASSLDRGRYEQYF. DNA of the CDR3: TGCGCCAGCAGCTTGGACAGGGGACGCTACGAGCAGTACTTC.

Comments on this clone: A much larger clone lies a single base off, so this may be a read error. The V gene is TRBV7-2, the J gene TRBJ2-2; possibly TRBD1 for D (6 bases). Between the trimmed V and J ends, which lost 5 bases and 5 bases, there was a span of 18 bases. CDR3 length: 16 residues. From germline, CDR1 is SGHTA and CDR2 FQGNSA. In DNA, the CDR3 is TGTGCCAGCAGCCAAGACGTATCAGGGGTGACCGGGGAGCTGTTTTTT. Encoded protein: CASSQDVSGVTGELFF.

This sequence joins TRBV7-2 and TRBJ1-1; a weak D match, TRBD1 (5 bases). CDR1 and CDR2 (germline): SGHTA, FQGNSA. Trimming removed 5 bases at V and 6 bases at J, with 19 bases between. The CDR3 runs 15 residues. CDR3: CASSTYGGAGAEAFF. The CDR3 DNA is TGTGCCAGCAGCACATACGGAGGGGCGGGGGCTGAAGCTTTCTTT.

This clone occurred once. This sample also contains other DNA sequences that code for the same CDR3. The J gene is TRBJ2-2, the V gene TRBV19, with 8 bases aligning to TRBD1. The germline CDR1 and CDR2 sequences are LNHDA and SQIVND (reference sequence). The CDR3 loop spans 14 amino acids. V dropped 6 bases and J dropped 1; count of bases not matched to a gene: 1. In nucleotides, the CDR3 is TGTGCCAGTAGAGGACAGGGGAACACCGGGGAGCTGTTTTTT. It specifies CASRGQGNTGELFF.

V is TRBV9 and J is TRBJ1-1; 10 nucleotides agree with TRBD1. V trimming: 4 bases; J trimming: 11 bases; junction bases outside the gene matches: 5. The CDR3 is made up of 12 amino acids. CDR1 is SGDLS and CDR2 is YYNGEE in the germline V gene. In DNA form, the CDR3 reads TGTGCCAGCAGCCCAGACAGGGGGCAGGCTTTCTTT. The encoded protein is CASSPDRGQAFF. Full variable domain (missing parts from reference TRBV9 and TRBJ1-1): DSGVTQTPKHLITATGQRVTLRCSPRSGDLSVYWYQQSLDQGLQFLIQYYNGEERAKGNILERFSAQQFPDLHSELNLSSLELGDSALYFCASSPDRGQAFFGQGTRLTVV.

The gene calls are TRBV7-2 and TRBJ2-7; 8 bases match TRBD2. The CDR3 totals 13 residues. Looked up from germline, CDR1 is SGHTA and CDR2 is FQGNSA. Trimming took 6 bases from V and 4 from J; bases not matched to a gene: 5. CDR3 loop: CASSFSGMYEQYF. CDR3 in DNA: TGTGCCAGCAGTTTTAGCGGGATGTACGAGCAGTACTTC.

Notes on this clone: Other DNA variants within this sample encode the same CDR3. This sequence joins TRBV6-5 and TRBJ1-2; the D gene is possibly TRBD1 (6 bases). Germline CDR1 MNHEY, CDR2 SVGAGI. The V end was cut by 0 bases, the J end by 4 bases, with 12 bases between. The CDR3 runs to 15 residues. The CDR3 sequence: CASSYSGAGGYGYTF. DNA for the CDR3: TGTGCCAGCAGTTACTCGGGGGCTGGGGGCTATGGCTACACCTTC.